This T cell receptor (beta chain) was sequenced during a study of T-cell memory formation after mild COVID-19. A word on this clonotype: Its matching antigen is unknown.

The study, taken as a whole, reports: Memory sampled before infection contained some responding clones, suggesting cross-reactive memory joined.

TCRdb reprocessed the 5' RACE reads with MiXCR, giving one entry per CDR3 protein. The profile shows 120,000 to 150,000 distinct CDR3 sequences, 15% to 20% of them singletons. The CDR3 totals 12 residues. V was shortened by 6 bases and J by 9 bases, with 12 bases between the two germline ends. The sample was PBMCs or a T cell subset sorted from them (not recorded which). This TCR came from an adult woman who had mild COVID-19 (a few samples of this study predate the infection). Cell type and time point are not known. The chain links TRBV12-3 or TRBV12-4 to TRBJ2-1; TRBD2 is a possible D gene (5 bases). The CDR3 spells CASSPGESEQFF. The CDR3 nucleotides are TGTGCCAGCAGCCCTGGGGAGAGTGAGCAGTTCTTC.